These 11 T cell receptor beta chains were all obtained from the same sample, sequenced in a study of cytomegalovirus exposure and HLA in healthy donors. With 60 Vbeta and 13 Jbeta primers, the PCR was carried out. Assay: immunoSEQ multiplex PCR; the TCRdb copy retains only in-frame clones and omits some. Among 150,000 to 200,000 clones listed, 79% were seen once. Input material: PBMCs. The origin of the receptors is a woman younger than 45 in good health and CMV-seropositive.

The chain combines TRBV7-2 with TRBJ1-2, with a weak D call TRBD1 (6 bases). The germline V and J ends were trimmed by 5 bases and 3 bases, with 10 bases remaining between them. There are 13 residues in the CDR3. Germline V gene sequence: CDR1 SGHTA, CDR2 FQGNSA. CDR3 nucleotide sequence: TGTGCCAGCAGCGAGGGGGGGGACTATGGCTACACCTTC. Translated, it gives CASSEGGDYGYTF.

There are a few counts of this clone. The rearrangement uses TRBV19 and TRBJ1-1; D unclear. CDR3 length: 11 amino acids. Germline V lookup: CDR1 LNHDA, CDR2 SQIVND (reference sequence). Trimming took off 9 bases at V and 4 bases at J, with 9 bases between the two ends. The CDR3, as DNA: TGTGCCAGCCCTTCCGTCACTGAAGCTTTCTTT. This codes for CASPSVTEAFF.

The CDR3 sequence is CASTRIYGYTF. CDR3 DNA: TGTGCCAGCACGAGGATTTATGGCTACACCTTC. V usage is TRBV5-8 and J usage is TRBJ1-2; unclear D gene. V was cut by 6 bases and J by 5 bases, with 8 bases left in between. CDR3 length: 11 residues. CDR1 and CDR2 (germline): SGHTS, YDEGEE.

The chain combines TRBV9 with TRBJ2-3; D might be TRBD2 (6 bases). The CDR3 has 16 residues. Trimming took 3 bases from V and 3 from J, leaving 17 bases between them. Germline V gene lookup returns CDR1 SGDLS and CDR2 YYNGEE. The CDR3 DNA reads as TGTGCCAGCAGCGCCAGGAGGGAGGTGATTACAGATACGCAGTATTTT. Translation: CASSARREVITDTQYF.

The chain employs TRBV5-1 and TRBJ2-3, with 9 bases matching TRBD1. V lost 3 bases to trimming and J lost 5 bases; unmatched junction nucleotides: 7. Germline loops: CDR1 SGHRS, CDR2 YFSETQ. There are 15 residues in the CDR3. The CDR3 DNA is TGCGCCAGCAGCTCGGAGGGACAGGGAATAGATACGCAGTATTTT. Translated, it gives CASSSEGQGIDTQYF.

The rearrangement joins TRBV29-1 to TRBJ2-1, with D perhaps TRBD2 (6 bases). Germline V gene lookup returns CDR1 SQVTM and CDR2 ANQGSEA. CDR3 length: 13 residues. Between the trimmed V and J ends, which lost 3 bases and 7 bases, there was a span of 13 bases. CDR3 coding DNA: TGCAGCGTTGAGGTAGCGGAGCTTAATGAGCAGTTCTTC. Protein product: CSVEVAELNEQFF.

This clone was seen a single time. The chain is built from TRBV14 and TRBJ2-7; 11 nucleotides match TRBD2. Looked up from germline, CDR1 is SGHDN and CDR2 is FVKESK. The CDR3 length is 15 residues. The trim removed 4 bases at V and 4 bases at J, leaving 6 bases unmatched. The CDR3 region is CASSPTSGTHYEQYF. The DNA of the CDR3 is TGTGCCAGCAGCCCGACTAGCGGGACTCATTACGAGCAGTACTTC.

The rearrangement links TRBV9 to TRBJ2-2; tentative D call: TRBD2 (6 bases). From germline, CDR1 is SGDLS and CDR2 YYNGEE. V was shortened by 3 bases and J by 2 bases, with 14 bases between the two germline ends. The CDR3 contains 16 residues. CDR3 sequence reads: CASSAPASVNTGELFF. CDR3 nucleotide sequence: TGTGCCAGCAGCGCCCCGGCTAGCGTAAACACCGGGGAGCTGTTTTTT.

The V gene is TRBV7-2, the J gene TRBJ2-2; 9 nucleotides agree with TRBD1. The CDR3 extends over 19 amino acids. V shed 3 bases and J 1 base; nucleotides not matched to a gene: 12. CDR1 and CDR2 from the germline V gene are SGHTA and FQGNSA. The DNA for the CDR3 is TGTGCCAGCAGCTTCCAATTACCGGGACAGGGCTTGAACACCGGGGAGCTGTTTTTT. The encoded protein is CASSFQLPGQGLNTGELFF.

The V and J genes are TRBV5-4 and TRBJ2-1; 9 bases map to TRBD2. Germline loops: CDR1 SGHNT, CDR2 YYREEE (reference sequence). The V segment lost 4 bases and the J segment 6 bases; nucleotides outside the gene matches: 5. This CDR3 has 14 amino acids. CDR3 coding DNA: TGTGCCAGCAGCGGGAGGACTAGCGCCAATGAGCAGTTCTTC. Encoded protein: CASSGRTSANEQFF.

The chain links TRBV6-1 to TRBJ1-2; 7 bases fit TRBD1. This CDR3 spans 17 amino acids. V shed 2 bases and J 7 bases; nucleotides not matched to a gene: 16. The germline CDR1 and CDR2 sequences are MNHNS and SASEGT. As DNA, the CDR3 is TGTGCCAGCAGTGAAAAATCTTGGGGGACAGAGGGAGGTGGCTACACCTTC. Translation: CASSEKSWGTEGGGYTF.